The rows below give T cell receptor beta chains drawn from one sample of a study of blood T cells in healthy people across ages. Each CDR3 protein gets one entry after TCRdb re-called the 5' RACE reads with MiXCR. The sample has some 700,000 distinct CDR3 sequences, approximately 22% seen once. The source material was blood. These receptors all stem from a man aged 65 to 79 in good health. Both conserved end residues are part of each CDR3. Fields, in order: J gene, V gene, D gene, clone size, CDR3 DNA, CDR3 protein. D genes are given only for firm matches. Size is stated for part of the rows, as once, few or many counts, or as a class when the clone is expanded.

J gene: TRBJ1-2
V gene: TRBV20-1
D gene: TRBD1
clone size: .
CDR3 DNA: TGCAGTGCTAGCGACAGGGGGGAAGGCTACACCTTC
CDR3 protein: CSASDRGEGYTF

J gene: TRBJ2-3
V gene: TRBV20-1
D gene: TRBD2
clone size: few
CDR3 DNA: TGCAGTGCTGAAGGACTAGCGGCTAGCACAGATACGCAGTATTTT
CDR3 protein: CSAEGLAASTDTQYF

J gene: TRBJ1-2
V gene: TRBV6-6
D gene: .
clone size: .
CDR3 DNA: TGTGCCAGCAGTTACAAGGGGGTGGACTATGGCTACACCTTC
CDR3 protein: CASSYKGVDYGYTF

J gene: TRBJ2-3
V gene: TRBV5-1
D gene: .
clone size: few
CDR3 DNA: TGCGCCAGCAGCTTGGACGGGGCGGGAAGCACAGATACGCAGTATTTT
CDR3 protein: CASSLDGAGSTDTQYF

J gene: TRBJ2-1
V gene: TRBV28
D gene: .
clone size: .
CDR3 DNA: TGTGCCAGCAGTTTTAGTGACAATGAGCAGTTCTTC
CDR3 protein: CASSFSDNEQFF

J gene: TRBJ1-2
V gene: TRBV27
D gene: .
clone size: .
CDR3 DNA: TGTGCCAGCAGTTTCTCCGGGCTTAACTATGGCTACACCTTC
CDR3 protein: CASSFSGLNYGYTF

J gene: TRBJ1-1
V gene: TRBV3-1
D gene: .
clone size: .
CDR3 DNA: TGTGCCAGCAGCCAGCAGCCGAACACTGAAGCTTTCTTT
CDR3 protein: CASSQQPNTEAFF

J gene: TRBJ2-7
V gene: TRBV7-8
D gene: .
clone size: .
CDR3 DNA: TGTGCCAGCAGCTTAGCGGCAGGAGGACAGTCCTACGAGCAGTACTTC
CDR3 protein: CASSLAAGGQSYEQYF

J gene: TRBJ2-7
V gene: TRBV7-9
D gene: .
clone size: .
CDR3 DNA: TGTGCCAGCAACAAACAGGGACTCGAGCAGTACTTC
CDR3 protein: CASNKQGLEQYF

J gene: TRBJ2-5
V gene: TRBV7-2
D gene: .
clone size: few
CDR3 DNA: TGTGCCAGCAGCTTAGGAGGTCAGCCCGATGAGTTCTTC
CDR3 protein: CASSLGGQPDEFF

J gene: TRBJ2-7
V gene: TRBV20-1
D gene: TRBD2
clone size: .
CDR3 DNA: TGCAGTGCTACATCAACTAGCGGGTATTCCTACGAGCAGTACTTC
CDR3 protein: CSATSTSGYSYEQYF

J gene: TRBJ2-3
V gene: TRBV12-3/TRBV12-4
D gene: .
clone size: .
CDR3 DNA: TGTGCCAGCAAGGGGAGCGCAGATACGCAGTATTTT
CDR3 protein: CASKGSADTQYF

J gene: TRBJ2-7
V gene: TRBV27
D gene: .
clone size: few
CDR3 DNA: TGTGCCAGCATGAAAACAGGTTTAACCTACGAGCAGTACTTC
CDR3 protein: CASMKTGLTYEQYF

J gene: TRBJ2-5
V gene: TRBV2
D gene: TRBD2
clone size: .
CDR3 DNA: TGTGCCAGCAGTGAAGGCCCGGCGGGAGTGGCCGAGACCCAGTACTTC
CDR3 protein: CASSEGPAGVAETQYF

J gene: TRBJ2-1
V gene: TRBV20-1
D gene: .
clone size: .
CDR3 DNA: TGCAGTGCTAGAGATTGGGGTAGAGGGGCCTACAATGAGCAGTTCTTC
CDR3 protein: CSARDWGRGAYNEQFF

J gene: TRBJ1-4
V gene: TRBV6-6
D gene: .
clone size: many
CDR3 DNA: TGTGCCAGCAGTTACTCGAAGGTCGAGCTAGGGGAAAAACTGTTTTTT
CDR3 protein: CASSYSKVELGEKLFF

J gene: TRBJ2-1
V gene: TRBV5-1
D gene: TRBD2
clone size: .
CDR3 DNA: TGCGCCAGCAGCTTGCTAGCGGACCCCTTTGGGGAGCAGTTCTTC
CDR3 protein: CASSLLADPFGEQFF

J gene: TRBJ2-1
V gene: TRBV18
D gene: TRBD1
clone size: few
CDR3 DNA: TGTGCCAGCTCAACAAGACAGGGGGGAGGCAATGAGCAGTTCTTC
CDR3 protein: CASSTRQGGGNEQFF

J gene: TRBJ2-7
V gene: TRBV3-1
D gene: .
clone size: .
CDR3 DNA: TGTGCCAGCAGCCAAGCGGCTGGGGGCGGCTACGAGCAGTACTTC
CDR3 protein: CASSQAAGGGYEQYF

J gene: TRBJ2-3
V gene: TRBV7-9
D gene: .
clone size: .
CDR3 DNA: TGTGCCAGCAGCTTCAGGGTGGGCTTAGCGGCAGATACGCAGTATTTT
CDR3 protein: CASSFRVGLAADTQYF

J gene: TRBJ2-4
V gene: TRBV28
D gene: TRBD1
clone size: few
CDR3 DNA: TGTGCCAGCAGTTTCGGGCAGGGGGCAATTGGTCCTCAGTACTTC
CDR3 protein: CASSFGQGAIGPQYF

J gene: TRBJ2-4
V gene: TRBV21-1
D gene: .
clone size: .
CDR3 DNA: TGTGCCAGCAGCCCTCGATCGGACAGGGGGCCACACATTCAGTACTTC
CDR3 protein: CASSPRSDRGPHIQYF

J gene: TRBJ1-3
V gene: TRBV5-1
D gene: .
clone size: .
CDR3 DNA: TGCGCCAGCAAATTACAACAGAACTCTGGAAACACCATATATTTT
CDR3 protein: CASKLQQNSGNTIYF